Shown below are 16 T cell receptor beta chains from a single sample sequenced in a study of T-cell reconstitution after alpha-beta-depleted transplantation in children. The TCRbeta library incorporated unique molecular identifiers. Via MiXCR, TCRdb re-called the PCR reads, giving one row per CDR3 protein. The sample carries 70,000 or so distinct CDR3 sequences, 9.5% to 13% recorded once. The sample in question was PBMCs, obtained before TCRalphabeta/CD19-depleted stem cell transplant. The receptors were sampled from a boy younger than 18 with acute myeloid leukemia, due to receive a stem cell transplant.

This clonotype was recorded at least ten times. This sequence joins TRBV20-1 and TRBJ1-5; 10 bases line up with TRBD1. CDR1 DFQATT and CDR2 SNEGSKA come from the germline V gene (reference sequence). Unmatched junction bases numbered 14, after V lost 0 bases and J lost 3 bases. The CDR3 sequence is 19 residues long. The CDR3 spells CSARDEGGTGVRNNQPQHF. The CDR3 coding sequence is TGCAGTGCTAGAGATGAGGGGGGGACAGGGGTTCGAAACAATCAGCCCCAGCATTTT.

This clonotype was detected many times. V and J are TRBV7-2 and TRBJ1-5; D is uncertain. The CDR3 runs 15 residues. V gave up 4 bases and J gave up 0 bases, with 10 bases separating them. CDR1 and CDR2 from the germline V gene are SGHTA and FQGNSA. Written as DNA, the CDR3 is TGTGCCAGCAGCTCGCCAGTACATAGCAATCAGCCCCAGCATTTT. Translation gives CASSSPVHSNQPQHF.

The table lists this clonotype with many counts. This chain connects TRBV5-6 to TRBJ2-1; 7 bases are a match to TRBD2. Per germline, CDR1 SGHDT and CDR2 YYEEEE. V shed 4 bases and J 12 bases; nucleotides not matched to a gene: 4. This CDR3 spans 11 amino acids. In DNA, the CDR3 is TGTGCCAGCAGCCTTGGCGGGAGGCAGTTCTTC. It specifies CASSLGGRQFF.

This sequence joins TRBV12-5 and TRBJ1-1, with no clear D. Trimming shortened V by 1 base and J by 6 bases, and 12 bases separated the two germline ends. The CDR3 extends over 14 amino acids. The germline V gene encodes CDR1 LGHNT and CDR2 FRNRAP. The CDR3 here is CASGLAVAVAEAFF. The CDR3 nucleotides are TGTGCTAGTGGTTTGGCAGTGGCCGTTGCTGAAGCTTTCTTT.

This clonotype was picked up many times. V gene TRBV12-3 or TRBV12-4 combines with J gene TRBJ2-1, with 9 bases fitting TRBD2. The CDR3 is 15 amino acids. With 6 bases clipped from V and 2 bases from J, the junction kept 5 bases outside the gene matches. In nucleotides, the CDR3 is TGTGCCAGCAGCCCCTTAGCGGGGGCCTACAATGAGCAGTTCTTC. It codes for CASSPLAGAYNEQFF.

V and J are TRBV5-1 and TRBJ2-7, with a weak D call TRBD1 (6 bases). V was trimmed by 4 bases and J by 1 base, leaving 15 bases between them. Looked up from germline, CDR1 is SGHRS and CDR2 is YFSETQ. The CDR3 is 15 residues long. The CDR3: CASSMLQTGSYEQYF. The CDR3 DNA reads TGCGCCAGCAGCATGCTCCAGACAGGATCCTACGAGCAGTACTTC. Using reference TRBV5-1 and TRBJ2-7 for the parts outside the CDR3, the full variable domain is KAGVTQTPRYLIKTRGQQVTLSCSPISGHRSVSWYQQTPGQGLQFLFEYFSETQRNKGNFPGRFSGRQFSNSRSEMNVSTLELGDSALYLCASSMLQTGSYEQYFGPGTRLTVT.

This rearrangement joins TRBV5-1 to TRBJ2-1, with D perhaps being TRBD1 or TRBD2 (6 bases each). Trimming shortened V by 0 bases and J by 5 bases, and 15 bases separated the two germline ends. This CDR3 has 16 residues. Per germline, CDR1 SGHRS and CDR2 YFSETQ. In nucleotides, the CDR3 is TGCGCCAGCAGCTTGGTAGTGAGGGGGGCCGACAATGAGCAGTTCTTC. Residues: CASSLVVRGADNEQFF. The whole variable domain, remainder taken from reference TRBV5-1 and TRBJ2-1, is KAGVTQTPRYLIKTRGQQVTLSCSPISGHRSVSWYQQTPGQGLQFLFEYFSETQRNKGNFPGRFSGRQFSNSRSEMNVSTLELGDSALYLCASSLVVRGADNEQFFGPGTRLTVL.

V usage is TRBV11-3 and J usage is TRBJ2-1, with 14 bases identical to TRBD2. CDR3 length: 15 residues. Germline V lookup: CDR1 SGHNT, CDR2 YENEEA. J gave up 7 bases and V 5 bases, and 4 bases lay outside the gene matches. The CDR3: CASSPRTSGGNEQFF. CDR3 nucleotides: TGTGCCAGCAGCCCACGGACTAGCGGGGGGAATGAGCAGTTCTTC.

At least ten counts were recorded for this clonotype. The chain links TRBV20-1 to TRBJ2-6; no clear D. The germline gives CDR1 DFQATT, CDR2 SNEGSKA (reference sequence). The CDR3 covers 13 residues. The V and J ends lost 8 bases and 3 bases respectively, with 11 bases between them. CDR3: CSLVGLGANVLTF. The CDR3 region has the DNA TGCAGTCTGGTGGGTCTTGGGGCCAACGTCCTGACTTTC.

This clonotype has ten or more counts. The chain combines TRBV6-5 with TRBJ1-1; 7 nucleotides line up with TRBD1. The CDR3 is 13 residues long. Germline V gene sequence: CDR1 MNHEY, CDR2 SVGAGI. V trimming: 4 bases; J trimming: 5 bases; junction bases outside the gene matches: 4. The CDR3 sequence: CASSSAGGTEAFF. The CDR3 DNA reads TGTGCCAGCAGTTCGGCAGGGGGAACTGAAGCTTTCTTT.

Ten or more counts support this clonotype. The rearrangement joins TRBV19 to TRBJ1-5; no reliable D call. The CDR3 is 14 residues long. Germline CDR1 is LNHDA and CDR2 is SQIVND (reference sequence). V gave up 4 bases and J gave up 3 bases, with 10 bases separating them. The CDR3 loop reads CASSNYATNQPQHF. The CDR3 region has the DNA TGTGCCAGTAGTAATTATGCGACCAATCAGCCCCAGCATTTT.

This clonotype has only a few counts. This chain connects TRBV4-3 to TRBJ1-2; D is ambiguous. Between the trimmed V and J ends, which lost 1 base and 5 bases, there was a span of 11 bases. The CDR3 runs 14 residues. CDR1 LGHNA and CDR2 YSLEER come from the germline V gene. CDR3 region: CASSQGVGDYGYTF. DNA for the CDR3: TGCGCCAGCAGCCAAGGGGTTGGGGATTATGGCTACACCTTC.

This clonotype was recorded at least ten times. The CDR3 DNA sequence: TGTGCCAGCAGCCTTCCCCCGGGCCCTTCGGACACCGGGGAGCTGTTTTTT. Protein sequence: CASSLPPGPSDTGELFF. The J gene is TRBJ2-2, the V gene TRBV12-3 or TRBV12-4; no definite D call. Trimming removed 6 bases from V and 3 bases from J, with 20 bases in between. This CDR3 is built from 17 residues.

The rearrangement links TRBV7-3 to TRBJ2-2; 7 nucleotides line up with TRBD2. Germline V gene data show CDR1 as SGHTA and CDR2 as FQGTGA. This CDR3 region has 15 residues. The J segment lost 6 bases and the V segment lost 0 bases, leaving 4 bases of the junction unmatched. Here the CDR3 reads CASSLTGGRSGELFF. In nucleotides, the CDR3 is TGTGCCAGCAGCTTAACAGGCGGGAGATCCGGGGAGCTGTTTTTT.

Turning to this clonotype: This clone may be a read error of a much larger clone one base away. The V and J genes are TRBV5-5 and TRBJ2-7; no firm D call. CDR3 size: 12 residues. Germline V CDR1 and CDR2: SGHKS, YYEKEE (reference sequence). For the CDR3, the DNA is TGTGCCAGCTGCTTCGCTTCCTACGAGCAGTACTTC. Translated: CASCFASYEQYF.

This clonotype was observed at least ten times. The chain is built from TRBV5-1 and TRBJ2-2; no clear D. This CDR3 has 13 residues. Germline V lookup: CDR1 SGHRS, CDR2 YFSETQ. Trimming took 4 bases from V and 3 from J, leaving 7 bases between them. The CDR3 is CASSKSYTGELFF. The CDR3 nucleotides are TGCGCCAGCAGCAAATCCTACACCGGGGAGCTGTTTTTT.